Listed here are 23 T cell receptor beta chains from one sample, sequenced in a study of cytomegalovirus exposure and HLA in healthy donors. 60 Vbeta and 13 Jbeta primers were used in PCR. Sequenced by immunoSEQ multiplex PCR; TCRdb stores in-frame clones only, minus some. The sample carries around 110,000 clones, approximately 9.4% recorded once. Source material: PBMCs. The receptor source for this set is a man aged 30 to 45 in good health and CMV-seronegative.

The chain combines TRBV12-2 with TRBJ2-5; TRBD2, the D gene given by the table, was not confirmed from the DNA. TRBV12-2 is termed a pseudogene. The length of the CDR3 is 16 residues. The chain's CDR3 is CASRLICRENEETQYF. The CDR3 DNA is TGTGCAAGTCGCCTCATTTGCCGGGAGAACGAGGAGACCCAGTACTTC.

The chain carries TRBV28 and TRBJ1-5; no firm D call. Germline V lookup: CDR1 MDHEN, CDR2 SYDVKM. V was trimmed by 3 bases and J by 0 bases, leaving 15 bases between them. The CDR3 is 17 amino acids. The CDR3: CASSFIPPTSSNQPQHF. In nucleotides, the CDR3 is TGTGCCAGCAGTTTTATCCCACCCACGAGTAGCAATCAGCCCCAGCATTTT.

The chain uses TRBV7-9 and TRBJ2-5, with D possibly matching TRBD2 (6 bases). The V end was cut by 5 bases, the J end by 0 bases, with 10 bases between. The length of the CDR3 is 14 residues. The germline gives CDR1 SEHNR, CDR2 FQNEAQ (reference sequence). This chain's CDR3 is CASSVGGHQETQYF. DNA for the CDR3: TGTGCCAGCAGCGTCGGGGGACACCAAGAGACCCAGTACTTC.

The CDR3 sequence is CASSLGGQDQKLFF. The CDR3 nucleotides read TGTGCCAGCAGCCTGGGGGGGCAGGATCAAAAACTGTTTTTT. V is TRBV11-3 and J is TRBJ1-4; tentatively, D is TRBD1 (6 bases). This CDR3 is built from 14 residues. Germline V gene lookup returns CDR1 SGHNT and CDR2 YENEEA. V dropped 5 bases and J dropped 9 bases, with 16 bases sitting between them.

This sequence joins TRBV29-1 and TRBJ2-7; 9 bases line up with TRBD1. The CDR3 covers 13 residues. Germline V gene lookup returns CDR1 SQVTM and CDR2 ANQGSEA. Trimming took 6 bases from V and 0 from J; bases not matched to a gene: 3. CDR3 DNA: TGCAGCGTCGCGACAGGGGGCTCCTACGAGCAGTACTTC. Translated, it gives CSVATGGSYEQYF.

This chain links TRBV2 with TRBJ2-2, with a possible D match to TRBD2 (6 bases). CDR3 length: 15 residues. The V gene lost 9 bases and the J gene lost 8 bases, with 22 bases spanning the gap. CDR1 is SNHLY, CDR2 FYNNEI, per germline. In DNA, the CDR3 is TGTGCCAGAGGTGGGACTGCGATTACGGGGGGGGAGCTGTTTTTT. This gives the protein CARGGTAITGGELFF.

CDR3 loop: CASSLELSLGVGGEQYF. The CDR3 nucleotides are TGTGCCAGCAGCCTCGAGTTGAGTCTCGGGGTGGGAGGCGAGCAGTACTTC. The V and J genes are TRBV5-6 and TRBJ2-7, with D possibly matching TRBD2 (6 bases). The germline V gene has CDR1 SGHDT and CDR2 YYEEEE. The CDR3 spans 17 residues. V was trimmed by 4 bases and J by 6 bases, leaving 26 bases between them. Filled out from reference TRBV5-6 and TRBJ2-7, the complete variable domain reads DAGVTQSPTHLIKTRGQQVTLRCSPKSGHDTVSWYQQALGQGPQFIFQYYEEEERQRGNFPDRFSGHQFPNYSSELNVNALLLGDSALYLCASSLELSLGVGGEQYFGPGTRLTVT.

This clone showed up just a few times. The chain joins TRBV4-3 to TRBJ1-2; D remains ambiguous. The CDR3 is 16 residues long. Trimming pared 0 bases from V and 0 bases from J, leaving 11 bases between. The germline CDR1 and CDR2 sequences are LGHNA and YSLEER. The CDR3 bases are TGCGCCAGCAGCCAAGATCGCGGCAGTCCTAACTATGGCTACACCTTC. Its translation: CASSQDRGSPNYGYTF.

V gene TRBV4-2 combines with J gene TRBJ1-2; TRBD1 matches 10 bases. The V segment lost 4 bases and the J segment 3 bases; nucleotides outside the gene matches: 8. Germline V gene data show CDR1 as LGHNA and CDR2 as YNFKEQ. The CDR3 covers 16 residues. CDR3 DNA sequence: TGTGCCAGCAGCCCCCTCCCCGACAGGGGGCACTATGGCTACACCTTC. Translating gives CASSPLPDRGHYGYTF.

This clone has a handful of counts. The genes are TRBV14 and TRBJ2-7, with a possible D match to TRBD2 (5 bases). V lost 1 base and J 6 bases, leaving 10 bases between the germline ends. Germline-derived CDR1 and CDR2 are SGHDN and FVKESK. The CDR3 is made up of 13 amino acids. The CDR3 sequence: CASSQVGEGEQYF. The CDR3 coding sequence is TGTGCCAGCAGCCAAGTTGGCGAGGGCGAGCAGTACTTC.

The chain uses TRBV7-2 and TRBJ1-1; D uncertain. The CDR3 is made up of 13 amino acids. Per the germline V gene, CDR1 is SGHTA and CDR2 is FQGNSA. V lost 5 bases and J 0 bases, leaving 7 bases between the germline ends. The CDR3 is CASSILVNTEAFF. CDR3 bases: TGTGCCAGCAGCATTTTAGTGAACACTGAAGCTTTCTTT.

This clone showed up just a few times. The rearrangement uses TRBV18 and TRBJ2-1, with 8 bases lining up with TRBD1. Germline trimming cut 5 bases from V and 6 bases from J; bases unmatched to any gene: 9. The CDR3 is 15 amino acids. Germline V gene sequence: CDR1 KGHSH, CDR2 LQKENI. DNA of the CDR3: TGTGCCAGCTCATCAGGACAGGGTGGTTTCAATGAGCAGTTCTTC. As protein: CASSSGQGGFNEQFF.

CDR3 DNA sequence: TGTGCCAGCATCCCGGACAACCATAATGAGCAGTTCTTC. This encodes CASIPDNHNEQFF. The chain carries TRBV5-8 and TRBJ2-1, with a possible D match to TRBD1 (5 bases). The CDR3 extends over 13 amino acids. Trimming left V 6 bases short and J 7 bases short, with 14 bases between. Germline values: CDR1 SGHTS, CDR2 YDEGEE.

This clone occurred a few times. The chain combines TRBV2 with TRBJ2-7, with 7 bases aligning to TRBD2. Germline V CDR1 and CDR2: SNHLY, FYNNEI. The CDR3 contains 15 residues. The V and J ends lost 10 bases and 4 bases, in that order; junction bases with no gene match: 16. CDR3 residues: CANSRDGGRTYEQYF. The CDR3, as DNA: TGTGCCAACAGCAGAGATGGCGGGAGAACTTACGAGCAGTACTTC.

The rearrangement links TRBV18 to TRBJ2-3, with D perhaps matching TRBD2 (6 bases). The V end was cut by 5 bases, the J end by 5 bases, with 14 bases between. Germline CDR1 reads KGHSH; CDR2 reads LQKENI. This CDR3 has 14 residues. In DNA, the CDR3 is TGTGCCAGCTCATCGCGGGACGGCGGAGATACGCAGTATTTT. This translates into CASSSRDGGDTQYF.

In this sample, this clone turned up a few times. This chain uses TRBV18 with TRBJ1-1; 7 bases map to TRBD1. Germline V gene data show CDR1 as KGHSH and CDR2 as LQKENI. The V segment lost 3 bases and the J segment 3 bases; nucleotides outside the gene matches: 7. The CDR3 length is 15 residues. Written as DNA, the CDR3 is TGTGCCAGCTCACCTCCAACAGGGGAGGACACTGAAGCTTTCTTT. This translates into CASSPPTGEDTEAFF.

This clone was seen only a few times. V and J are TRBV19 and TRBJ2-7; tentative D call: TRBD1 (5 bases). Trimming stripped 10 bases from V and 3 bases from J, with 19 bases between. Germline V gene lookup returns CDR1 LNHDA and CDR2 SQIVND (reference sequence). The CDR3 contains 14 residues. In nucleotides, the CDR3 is TGTGCCACCAGGCAAGGACACGAACTCTACGAGCAGTACTTC. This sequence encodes CATRQGHELYEQYF. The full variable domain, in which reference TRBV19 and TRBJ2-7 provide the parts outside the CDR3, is DGGITQSPKYLFRKEGQNVTLSCEQNLNHDAMYWYRQDPGQGLRLIYYSQIVNDFQKGDIAEGYSVSREKKESFPLTVTSAQKNPTAFYLCATRQGHELYEQYFGPGTRLTVT.

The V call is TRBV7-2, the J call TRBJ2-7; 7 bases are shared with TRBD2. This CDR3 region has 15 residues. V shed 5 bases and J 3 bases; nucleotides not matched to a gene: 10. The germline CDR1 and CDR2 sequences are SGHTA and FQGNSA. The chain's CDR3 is CASSARLAGRYEQYF. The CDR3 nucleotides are TGTGCCAGCAGCGCCAGACTAGCAGGTCGCTACGAGCAGTACTTC. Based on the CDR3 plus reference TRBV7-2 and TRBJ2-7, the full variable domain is GAGVSQSPSNKVTEKGKDVELRCDPISGHTALYWYRQSLGQGLEFLIYFQGNSAPDKSGLPSDRFSAERTGGSVSTLTIQRTQQEDSAVYLCASSARLAGRYEQYFGPGTRLTVT.

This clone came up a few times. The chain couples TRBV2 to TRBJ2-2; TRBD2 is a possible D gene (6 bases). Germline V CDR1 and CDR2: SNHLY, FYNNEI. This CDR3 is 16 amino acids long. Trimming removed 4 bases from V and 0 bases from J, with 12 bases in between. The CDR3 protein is CASSVRGLANTGELFF. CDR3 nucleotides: TGTGCCAGCAGTGTAAGGGGACTGGCGAACACCGGGGAGCTGTTTTTT.

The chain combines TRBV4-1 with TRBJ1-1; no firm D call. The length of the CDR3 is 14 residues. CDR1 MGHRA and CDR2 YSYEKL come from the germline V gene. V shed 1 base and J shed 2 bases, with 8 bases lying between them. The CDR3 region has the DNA TGCGCCAGCAGCCAAGCTGACACTAACACTGAAGCTTTCTTT. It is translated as CASSQADTNTEAFF.

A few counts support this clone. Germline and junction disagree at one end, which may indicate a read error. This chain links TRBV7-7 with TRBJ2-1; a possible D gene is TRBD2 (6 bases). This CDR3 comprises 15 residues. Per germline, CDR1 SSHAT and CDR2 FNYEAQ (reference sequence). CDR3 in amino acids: CASSPRRDSYNEQFF. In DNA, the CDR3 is TGTGCTAGCAGCCCGAGGAGGGATTCCTACAATGAGCAGTTCTTC.

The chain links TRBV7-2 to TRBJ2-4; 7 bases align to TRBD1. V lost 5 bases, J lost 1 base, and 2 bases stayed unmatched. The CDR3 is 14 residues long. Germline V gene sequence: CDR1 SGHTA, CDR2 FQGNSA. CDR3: CASSIQGAKNIQYF. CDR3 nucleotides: TGTGCCAGCAGCATACAGGGGGCCAAAAACATTCAGTACTTC.

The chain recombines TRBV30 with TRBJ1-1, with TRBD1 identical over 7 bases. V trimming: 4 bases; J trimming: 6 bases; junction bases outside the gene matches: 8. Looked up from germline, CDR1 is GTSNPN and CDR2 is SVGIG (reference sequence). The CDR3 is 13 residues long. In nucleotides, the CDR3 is TGTGCCTGGACGGACAGGTCCTCAGCTGAAGCTTTCTTT. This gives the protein CAWTDRSSAEAFF.